These 9 T cell receptor beta chains originate from one sample sequenced in a study of cytomegalovirus exposure and HLA in healthy donors. PCR was performed using 60 Vbeta and 13 Jbeta primers. The assay was immunoSEQ multiplex PCR, and TCRdb's table has in-frame clones only and misses some. The table records 69,000 or so clones, about 75% of them present only once. Sequenced input: PBMCs. The receptors originated from a man aged 18 to 29 in good health and CMV-seronegative.

The chain is built from TRBV6-5 and TRBJ2-5; 7 bases line up with TRBD1. Germline values: CDR1 MNHEY, CDR2 SVGAGI. This CDR3 spans 14 amino acids. The ends lost 5 bases at V and 6 bases at J; junction bases unmatched: 9. The CDR3 protein is CASSHPDRTQTQYF. In DNA, the CDR3 is TGTGCCAGCAGTCACCCGGACAGGACCCAGACCCAGTACTTC.

This chain uses TRBV10-1 with TRBJ2-7; perhaps TRBD1 as D (5 bases). The CDR3 covers 13 residues. Trimming removed 8 bases at V and 6 bases at J, with 17 bases between. The germline gives CDR1 WNHNN, CDR2 SYGVQD (reference sequence). CDR3 protein: CASARTPLGEQYF. For the CDR3, the DNA is TGCGCCAGCGCTCGGACACCTCTGGGCGAGCAGTACTTC.

The chain carries TRBV4-3 and TRBJ1-4; D might be TRBD1 (6 bases). Germline V gives CDR1 LGHNA, CDR2 YSLEER. The CDR3 extends over 15 amino acids. V was clipped by 4 bases and J by 7 bases, with 16 bases between them. The CDR3 region has the DNA TGCGCCAGCAGCCTAGGGGGAGGGCTTAGTGAAAAACTGTTTTTT. Amino acid sequence: CASSLGGGLSEKLFF.

The chain is built from TRBV4-2 and TRBJ2-6; D might be TRBD2 (5 bases). The V gene lost 0 bases and the J gene lost 4 bases, with 7 bases spanning the gap. CDR1 and CDR2 from the germline V gene are LGHNA and YNFKEQ. There are 15 residues in the CDR3. The CDR3 DNA sequence: TGTGCCAGCAGCCAAGACCCGGGGGGGGCCAACGTCCTGACTTTC. Translating gives CASSQDPGGANVLTF.

The gene calls are TRBV9 and TRBJ2-5; 9 nucleotides match TRBD1. V lost 0 bases and J lost 5; bases outside the gene matches: 5. The germline gives CDR1 SGDLS, CDR2 YYNGEE. The CDR3 runs 15 residues. The DNA of the CDR3 is TGTGCCAGCAGCGTAGGGGGACAGGGTTCCGAGACCCAGTACTTC. Amino acid sequence: CASSVGGQGSETQYF.

This chain connects TRBV5-1 to TRBJ1-1; TRBD1 matches 9 bases. Germline lookup yields CDR1 SGHRS and CDR2 YFSETQ. V shed 4 bases and J 1 base; nucleotides not matched to a gene: 8. This CDR3 contains 16 residues. The CDR3 loop is CASSTPLGQGNTEAFF. The CDR3 DNA sequence: TGCGCCAGCAGCACCCCACTGGGACAGGGGAACACTGAAGCTTTCTTT.

This rearrangement joins TRBV28 to TRBJ2-7; D gene unclear. Germline V gene sequence: CDR1 MDHEN, CDR2 SYDVKM. The germline V and J ends were trimmed by 5 bases and 0 bases, with 14 bases remaining between them. There are 15 residues in the CDR3. DNA of the CDR3: TGTGCCAGCAGTAGGTTCGGCGGTAGCTCCTACGAGCAGTACTTC. This gives the protein CASSRFGGSSYEQYF.

V gene TRBV28 combines with J gene TRBJ2-3; 14 bases are a match to TRBD2. The trim removed 6 bases at V and 6 bases at J, leaving 14 bases unmatched. The CDR3 consists of 18 residues. Germline CDR1 MDHEN, CDR2 SYDVKM. The CDR3 nucleotides read TGTGCCAGCAGACCGGGACTAGCGGGGGCCCTCATTCTGGATACGCAGTATTTT. Translated, it gives CASRPGLAGALILDTQYF.

The chain combines TRBV28 with TRBJ2-7, with 7 nucleotides matching TRBD1. The CDR3 contains 13 residues. CDR1 is MDHEN and CDR2 is SYDVKM in the germline V gene. The junction had 8 bases not matched to a gene; V was cut back by 8 bases and J by 4 bases. CDR3 sequence: CASRRGKAYEQYF. The CDR3, as DNA: TGTGCCAGCCGCAGGGGGAAGGCTTACGAGCAGTACTTC.